What follows is one TCR beta chain and its context. The sample comes from a study of blood T cell repertoires in COVID-19. Background on the study: The study drew acute and convalescent COVID-19 samples from the United States, Italy and Spain. T cells, B-cell-depleted T cells, or PBMCs provided the cDNA or gDNA that served as material.

Looked up from germline, CDR1 is LGHDT and CDR2 is YNNKEL (reference sequence). Trimming removed 0 bases at V and 4 bases at J, with 11 bases between. The CDR3 runs 15 residues. The protocol was immunoSEQ multiplex PCR, while the TCRdb copy is restricted to in-frame clones and leaves out a portion. Among over 55,000 clones, 60% to 75% were seen once, and the ten largest hold about 40%. The TCR comes from a woman in her 70s with acute or convalescent COVID-19. The specimen was peripheral blood. The V gene is TRBV3-1 (or the pseudogene TRBV3-2), the J gene TRBJ2-3; D not resolved. CDR3 residues: CASSQDHRQADTQYF. In nucleotides, the CDR3 is TGTGCCAGCAGCCAAGATCATCGCCAGGCAGATACGCAGTATTTT.